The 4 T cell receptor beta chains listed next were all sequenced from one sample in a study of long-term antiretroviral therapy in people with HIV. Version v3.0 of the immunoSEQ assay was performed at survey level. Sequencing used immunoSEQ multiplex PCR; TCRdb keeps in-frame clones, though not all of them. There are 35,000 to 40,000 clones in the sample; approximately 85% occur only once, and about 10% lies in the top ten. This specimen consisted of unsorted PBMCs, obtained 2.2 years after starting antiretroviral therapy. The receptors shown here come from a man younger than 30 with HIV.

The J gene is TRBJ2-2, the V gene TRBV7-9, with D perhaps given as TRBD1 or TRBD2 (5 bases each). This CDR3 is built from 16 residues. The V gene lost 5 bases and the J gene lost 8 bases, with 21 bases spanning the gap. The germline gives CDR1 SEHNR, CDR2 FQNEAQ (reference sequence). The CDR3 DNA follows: TGTGCCAGCAGCCTACTCCCCGTGTCGAGGGGAGGGGAGCTGTTTTTT. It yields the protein CASSLLPVSRGGELFF. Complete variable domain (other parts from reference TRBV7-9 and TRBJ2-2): DTGVSQNPRHKITKRGQNVTFRCDPISEHNRLYWYRQTLGQGPEFLTYFQNEAQLEKSRLLSDRFSAERPKGSFSTLEIQRTEQGDSAMYLCASSLLPVSRGGELFFGEGSRLTVL.

The CDR3: CASSLRQGAGYTF. The CDR3 coding sequence is TGTGCCAGCAGCCTGAGACAGGGGGCTGGCTACACCTTC. The chain links TRBV5-4 to TRBJ1-2; TRBD1 matches at 10 bases. With V trimmed by 4 bases and J by 7 bases, 4 bases remained unmatched. Germline CDR1 and CDR2: SGHNT and YYREEE (reference sequence). The CDR3 spans 13 residues.

The CDR3 DNA reads as TGCGCCAGCAGCCAAAAGGGACAGGAACCCTATGGCTACACCTTC. This codes for CASSQKGQEPYGYTF. The chain recombines TRBV4-3 with TRBJ1-2; TRBD1 matches at 8 bases. V lost 2 bases and J lost 4; bases outside the gene matches: 6. Germline loops: CDR1 LGHNA, CDR2 YSLEER. CDR3 length: 15 amino acids.

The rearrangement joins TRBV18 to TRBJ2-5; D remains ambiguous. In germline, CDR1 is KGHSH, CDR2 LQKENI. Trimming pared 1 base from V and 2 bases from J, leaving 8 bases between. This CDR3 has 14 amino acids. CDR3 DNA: TGTGCCAGCTCACCACGGCCTGTACAAGAGACCCAGTACTTC. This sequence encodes CASSPRPVQETQYF.